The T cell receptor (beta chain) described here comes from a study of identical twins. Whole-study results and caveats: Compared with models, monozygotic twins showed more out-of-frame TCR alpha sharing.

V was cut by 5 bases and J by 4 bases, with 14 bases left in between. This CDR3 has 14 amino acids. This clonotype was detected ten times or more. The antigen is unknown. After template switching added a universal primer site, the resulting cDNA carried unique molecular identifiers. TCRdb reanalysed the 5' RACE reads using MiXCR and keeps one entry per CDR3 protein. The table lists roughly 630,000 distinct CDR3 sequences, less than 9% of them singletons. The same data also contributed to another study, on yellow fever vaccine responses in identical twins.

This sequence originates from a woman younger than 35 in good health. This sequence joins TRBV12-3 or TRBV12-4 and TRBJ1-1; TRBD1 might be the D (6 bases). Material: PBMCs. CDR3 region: CASSPGPRGTEAFF. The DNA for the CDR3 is TGTGCCAGCAGTCCTGGACCCAGGGGCACTGAAGCTTTCTTT.